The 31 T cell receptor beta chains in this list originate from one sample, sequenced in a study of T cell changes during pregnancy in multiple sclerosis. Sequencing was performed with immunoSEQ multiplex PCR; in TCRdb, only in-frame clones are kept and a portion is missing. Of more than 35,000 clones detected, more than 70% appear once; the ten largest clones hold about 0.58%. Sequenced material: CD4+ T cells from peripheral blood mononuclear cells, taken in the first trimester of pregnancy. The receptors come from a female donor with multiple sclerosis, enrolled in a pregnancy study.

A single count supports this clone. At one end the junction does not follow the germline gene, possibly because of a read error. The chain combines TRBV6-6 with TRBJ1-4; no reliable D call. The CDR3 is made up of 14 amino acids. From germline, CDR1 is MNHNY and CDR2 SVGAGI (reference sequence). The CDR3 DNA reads TGTGCCTCCAACTTAGACAAGAATGGTGAAAAACTGTCTTTT. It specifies CASNLDKNGEKLSF.

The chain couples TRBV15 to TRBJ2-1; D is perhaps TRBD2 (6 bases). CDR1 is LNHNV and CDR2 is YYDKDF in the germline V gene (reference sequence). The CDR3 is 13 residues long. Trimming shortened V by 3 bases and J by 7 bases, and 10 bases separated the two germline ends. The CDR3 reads CATSSGGLNEQFF. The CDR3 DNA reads TGTGCCACCAGCAGCGGGGGACTTAATGAGCAGTTCTTC.

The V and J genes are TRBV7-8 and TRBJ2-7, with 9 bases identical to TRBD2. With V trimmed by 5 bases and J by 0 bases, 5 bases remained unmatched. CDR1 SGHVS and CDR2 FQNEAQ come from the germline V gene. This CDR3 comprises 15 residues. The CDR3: CASSRTSAASYEQYF. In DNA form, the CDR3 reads TGTGCCAGCAGCCGGACTAGCGCTGCCTCCTACGAGCAGTACTTC.

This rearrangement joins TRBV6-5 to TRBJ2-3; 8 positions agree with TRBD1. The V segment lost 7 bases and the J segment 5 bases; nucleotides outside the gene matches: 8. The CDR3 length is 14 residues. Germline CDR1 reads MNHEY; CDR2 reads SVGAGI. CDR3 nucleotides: TGTGCCAGCACCCGAGACAGGGGCATAGATACGCAGTATTTT. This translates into CASTRDRGIDTQYF.

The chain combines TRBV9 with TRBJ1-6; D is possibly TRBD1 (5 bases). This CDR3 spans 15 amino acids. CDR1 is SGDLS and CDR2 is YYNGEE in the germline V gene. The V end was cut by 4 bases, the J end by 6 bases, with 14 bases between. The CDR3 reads CASSRDSRGNSPLHF. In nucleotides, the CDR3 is TGTGCCAGCAGCAGAGACAGCCGAGGTAATTCACCCCTCCACTTT.

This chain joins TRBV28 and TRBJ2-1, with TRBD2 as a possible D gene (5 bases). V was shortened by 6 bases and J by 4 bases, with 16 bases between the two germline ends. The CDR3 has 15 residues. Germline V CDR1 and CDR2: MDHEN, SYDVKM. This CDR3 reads CASSLGGPGYNEQFF. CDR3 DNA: TGTGCCAGCAGCCTTGGCGGGCCCGGATACAATGAGCAGTTCTTC. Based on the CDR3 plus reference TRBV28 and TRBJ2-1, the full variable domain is DVKVTQSSRYLVKRTGEKVFLECVQDMDHENMFWYRQDPGLGLRLIYFSYDVKMKEKGDIPEGYSVSREKKERFSLILESASTNQTSMYLCASSLGGPGYNEQFFGPGTRLTVL.

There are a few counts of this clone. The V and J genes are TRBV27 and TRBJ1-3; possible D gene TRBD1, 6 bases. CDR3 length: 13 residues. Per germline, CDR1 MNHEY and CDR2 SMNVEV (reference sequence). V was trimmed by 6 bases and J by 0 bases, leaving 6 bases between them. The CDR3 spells CASRDSSGNTIYF. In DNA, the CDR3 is TGTGCCAGCAGGGACAGCTCTGGAAACACCATATATTTT.

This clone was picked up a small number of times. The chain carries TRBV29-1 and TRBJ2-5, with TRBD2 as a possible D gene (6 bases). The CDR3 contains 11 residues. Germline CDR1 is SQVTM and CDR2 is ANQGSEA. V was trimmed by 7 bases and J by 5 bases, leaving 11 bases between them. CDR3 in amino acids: CSGGVRETQYF. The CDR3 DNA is TGCAGCGGCGGGGTGAGGGAGACCCAGTACTTC. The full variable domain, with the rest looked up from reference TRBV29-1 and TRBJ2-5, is SAVISQKPSRDICQRGTSLTIQCQVDSQVTMMFWYRQQPGQSLTLIATANQGSEATYESGFVIDKFPISRPNLTFSTLTVSNMSPEDSSIYLCSGGVRETQYFGPGTRLLVL.

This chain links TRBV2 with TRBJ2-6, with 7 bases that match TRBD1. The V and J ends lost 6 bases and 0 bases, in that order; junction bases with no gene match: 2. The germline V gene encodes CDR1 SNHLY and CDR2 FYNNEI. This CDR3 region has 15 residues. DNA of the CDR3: TGTGCCAGCAGGGGACAGCTCTCTGGGGCCAACGTCCTGACTTTC. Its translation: CASRGQLSGANVLTF.

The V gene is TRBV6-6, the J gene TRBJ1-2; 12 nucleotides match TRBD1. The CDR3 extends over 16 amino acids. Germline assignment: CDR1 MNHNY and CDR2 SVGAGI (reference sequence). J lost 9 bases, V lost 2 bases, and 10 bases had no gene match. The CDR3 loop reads CASSYGTGGLGRRYTF. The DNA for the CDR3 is TGTGCCAGCAGTTACGGGACAGGGGGCCTGGGTAGGCGCTACACCTTC.

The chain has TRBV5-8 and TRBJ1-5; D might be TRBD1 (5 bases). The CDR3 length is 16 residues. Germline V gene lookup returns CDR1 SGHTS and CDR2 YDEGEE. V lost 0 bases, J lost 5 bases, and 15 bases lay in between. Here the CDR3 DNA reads TGTGCCAGCAGCTTGGCCGTACCATGGGGGGATCAGCCCCAGCATTTT. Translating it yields CASSLAVPWGDQPQHF. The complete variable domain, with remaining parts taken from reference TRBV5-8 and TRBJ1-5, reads EAGVTQSPTHLIKTRGQQATLRCSPISGHTSVYWYQQALGLGLQFLLWYDEGEERNRGNFPPRFSGRQFPNYSSELNVNALELEDSALYLCASSLAVPWGDQPQHFGDGTRLSIL.

CDR3 residues: CASSSSPHTETEQYF. As DNA, the CDR3 is TGTGCCAGCAGTTCCAGCCCACATACAGAGACGGAGCAGTACTTC. The chain joins TRBV6-1 to TRBJ2-7; D is unclear. Germline lookup yields CDR1 MNHNS and CDR2 SASEGT. V shed 5 bases and J shed 7 bases, with 21 bases lying between them. This CDR3 comprises 15 residues.

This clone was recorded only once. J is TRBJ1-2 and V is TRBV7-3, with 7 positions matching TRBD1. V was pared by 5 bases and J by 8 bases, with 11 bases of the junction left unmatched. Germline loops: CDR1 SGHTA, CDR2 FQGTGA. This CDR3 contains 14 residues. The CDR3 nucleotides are TGTGCCAGCAGCCCGCAGGGACAGATGGTCGGCTACACCTTC. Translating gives CASSPQGQMVGYTF.

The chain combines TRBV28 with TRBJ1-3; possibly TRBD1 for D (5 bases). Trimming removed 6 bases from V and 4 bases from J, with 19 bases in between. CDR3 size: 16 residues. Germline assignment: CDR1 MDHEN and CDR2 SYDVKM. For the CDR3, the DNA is TGTGCCAGCAGATATAGCGGAGGGGAGAAGGGAAACACCATATATTTT. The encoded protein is CASRYSGGEKGNTIYF.

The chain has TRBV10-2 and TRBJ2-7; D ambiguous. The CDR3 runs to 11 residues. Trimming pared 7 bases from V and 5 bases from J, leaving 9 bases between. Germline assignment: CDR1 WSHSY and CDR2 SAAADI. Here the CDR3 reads CASMRNDEQYF. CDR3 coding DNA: TGCGCCAGCATGAGAAATGACGAGCAGTACTTC.

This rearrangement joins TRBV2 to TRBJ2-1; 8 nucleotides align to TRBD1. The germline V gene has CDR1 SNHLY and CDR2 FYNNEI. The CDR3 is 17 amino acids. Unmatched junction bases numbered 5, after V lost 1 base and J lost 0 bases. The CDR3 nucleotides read TGTGCCAGCAGTGAAGGGACAGGGACATACTCCTACAATGAGCAGTTCTTC. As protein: CASSEGTGTYSYNEQFF.

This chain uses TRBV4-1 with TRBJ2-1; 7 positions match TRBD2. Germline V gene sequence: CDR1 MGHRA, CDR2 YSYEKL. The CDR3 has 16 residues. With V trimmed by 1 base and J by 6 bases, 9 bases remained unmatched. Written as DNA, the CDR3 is TGCGCCAGCAGCCAAGTTGCGGGAGTTGTAGGCAATGAGCAGTTCTTC. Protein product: CASSQVAGVVGNEQFF.

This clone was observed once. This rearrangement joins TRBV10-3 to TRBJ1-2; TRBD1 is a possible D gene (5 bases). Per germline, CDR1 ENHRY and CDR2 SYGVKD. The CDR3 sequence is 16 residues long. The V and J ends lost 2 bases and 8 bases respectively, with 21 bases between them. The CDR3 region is CAISETSTRVQRGYTF. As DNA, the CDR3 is TGTGCCATCAGTGAGACCTCCACCAGGGTGCAAAGGGGCTACACCTTC.

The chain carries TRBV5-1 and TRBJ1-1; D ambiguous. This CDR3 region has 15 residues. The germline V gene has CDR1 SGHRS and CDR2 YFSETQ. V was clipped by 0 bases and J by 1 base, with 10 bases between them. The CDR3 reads CASSLDGRANTEAFF. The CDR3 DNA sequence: TGCGCCAGCAGCTTGGACGGGAGGGCGAACACTGAAGCTTTCTTT.

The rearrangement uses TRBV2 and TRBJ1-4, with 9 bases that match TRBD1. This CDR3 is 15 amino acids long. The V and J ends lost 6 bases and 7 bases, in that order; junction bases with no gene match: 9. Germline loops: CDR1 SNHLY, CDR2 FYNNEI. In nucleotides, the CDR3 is TGTGCCAGCAGCGTAACAGGGGGCGGGAGTGAAAAACTGTTTTTT. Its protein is CASSVTGGGSEKLFF.

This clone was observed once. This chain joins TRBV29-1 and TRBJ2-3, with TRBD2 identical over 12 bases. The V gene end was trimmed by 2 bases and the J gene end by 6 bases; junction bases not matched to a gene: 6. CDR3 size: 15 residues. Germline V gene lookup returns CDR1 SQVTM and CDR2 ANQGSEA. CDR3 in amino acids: CSVEWPSGRADTQYF. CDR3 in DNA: TGCAGCGTTGAATGGCCTAGCGGGAGGGCTGATACGCAGTATTTT.

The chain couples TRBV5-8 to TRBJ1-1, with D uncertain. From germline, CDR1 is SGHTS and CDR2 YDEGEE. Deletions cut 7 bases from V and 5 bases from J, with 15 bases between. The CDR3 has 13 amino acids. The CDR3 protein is CASAPGLGTEAFF. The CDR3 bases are TGTGCCAGCGCTCCGGGGTTGGGGACTGAAGCTTTCTTT. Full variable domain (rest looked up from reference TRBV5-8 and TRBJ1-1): EAGVTQSPTHLIKTRGQQATLRCSPISGHTSVYWYQQALGLGLQFLLWYDEGEERNRGNFPPRFSGRQFPNYSSELNVNALELEDSALYLCASAPGLGTEAFFGQGTRLTVV.

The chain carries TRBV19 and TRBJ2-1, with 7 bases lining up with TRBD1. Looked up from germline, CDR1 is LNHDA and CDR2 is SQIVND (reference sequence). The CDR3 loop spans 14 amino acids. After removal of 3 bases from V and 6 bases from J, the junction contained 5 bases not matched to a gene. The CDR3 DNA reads TGTGCCAGTAGTATCGACAGGGACCGCAATGAGCAGTTCTTC. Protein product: CASSIDRDRNEQFF.

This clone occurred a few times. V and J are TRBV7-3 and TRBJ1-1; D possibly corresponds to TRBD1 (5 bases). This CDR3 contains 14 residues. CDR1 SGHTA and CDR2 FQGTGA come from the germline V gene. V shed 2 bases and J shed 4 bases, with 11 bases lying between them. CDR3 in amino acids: CASSLGGGFTEAFF. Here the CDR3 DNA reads TGTGCCAGCAGCTTAGGGGGAGGGTTCACTGAAGCTTTCTTT.

This CDR3 is CASSPKTGAQFEQYF. Here the CDR3 DNA reads TGTGCCAGCAGCCCAAAAACAGGGGCCCAGTTCGAGCAGTACTTC. The rearrangement uses TRBV11-2 and TRBJ2-7; TRBD1 agrees at 7 bases. CDR1 SGHAT and CDR2 FQNNGV come from the germline V gene. With 5 bases clipped from V and 6 bases from J, the junction kept 13 bases outside the gene matches. This CDR3 comprises 15 residues.

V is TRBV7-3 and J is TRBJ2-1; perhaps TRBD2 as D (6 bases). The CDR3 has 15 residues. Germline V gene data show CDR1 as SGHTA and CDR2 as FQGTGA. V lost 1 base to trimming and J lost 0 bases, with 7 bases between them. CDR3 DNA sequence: TGTGCCAGCAGCTTAATCGGGAGCTCCTACAATGAGCAGTTCTTC. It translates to CASSLIGSSYNEQFF. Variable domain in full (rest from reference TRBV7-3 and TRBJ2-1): GAGVSQTPSNKVTEKGKYVELRCDPISGHTALYWYRQSLGQGPEFLIYFQGTGAADDSGLPNDRFFAVRPEGSVSTLKIQRTERGDSAVYLCASSLIGSSYNEQFFGPGTRLTVL.

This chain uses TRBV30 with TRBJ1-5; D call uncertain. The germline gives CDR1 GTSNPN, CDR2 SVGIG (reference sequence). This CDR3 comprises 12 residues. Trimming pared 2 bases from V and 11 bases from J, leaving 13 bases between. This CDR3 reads CAWSSGSGAQHF. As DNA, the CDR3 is TGTGCCTGGAGTTCTGGGAGCGGGGCCCAGCATTTT. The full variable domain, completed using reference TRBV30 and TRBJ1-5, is SQTIHQWPATLVQPVGSPLSLECTVEGTSNPNLYWYRQAAGRGLQLLFYSVGIGQISSEVPQNLSASRPQDRQFILSSKKLLLSDSGFYLCAWSSGSGAQHFGDGTRLSIL.

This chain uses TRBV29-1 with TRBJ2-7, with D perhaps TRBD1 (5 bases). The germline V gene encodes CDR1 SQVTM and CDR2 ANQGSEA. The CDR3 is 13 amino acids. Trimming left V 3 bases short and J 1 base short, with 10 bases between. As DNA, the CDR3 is TGCAGCGTTGAGATCCAGGGATCCTACGAGCAGTACTTC. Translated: CSVEIQGSYEQYF.

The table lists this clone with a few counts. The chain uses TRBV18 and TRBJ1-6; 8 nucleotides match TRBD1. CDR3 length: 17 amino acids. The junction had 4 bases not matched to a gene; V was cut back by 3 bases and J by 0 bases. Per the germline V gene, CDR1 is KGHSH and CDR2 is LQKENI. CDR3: CASSPRTGSSYNSPLHF. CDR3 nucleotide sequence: TGTGCCAGCTCACCTAGGACAGGGAGCTCCTATAATTCACCCCTCCACTTT.

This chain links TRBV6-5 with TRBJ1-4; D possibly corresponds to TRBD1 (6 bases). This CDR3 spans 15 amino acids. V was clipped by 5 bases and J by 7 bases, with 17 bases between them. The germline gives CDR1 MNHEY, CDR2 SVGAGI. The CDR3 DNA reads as TGTGCCAGCAGTACCCGAACAGGGCGAGGTGAAAAACTGTTTTTT. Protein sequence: CASSTRTGRGEKLFF.

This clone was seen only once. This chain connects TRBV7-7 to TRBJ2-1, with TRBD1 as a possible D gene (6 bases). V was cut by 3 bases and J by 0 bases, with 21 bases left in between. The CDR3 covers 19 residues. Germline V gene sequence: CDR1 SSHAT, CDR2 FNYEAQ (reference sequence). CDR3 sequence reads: CASSLVPSTGPSSYNEQFF. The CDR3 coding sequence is TGTGCCAGCAGCTTGGTCCCGAGTACAGGGCCCAGCTCCTACAATGAGCAGTTCTTC. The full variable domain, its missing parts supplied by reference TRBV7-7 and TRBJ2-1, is GAGVSQSPRYKVTKRGQDVTLRCDPISSHATLYWYQQALGQGPEFLTYFNYEAQPDKSGLPSDRFSAERPEGSISTLTIQRTEQRDSAMYRCASSLVPSTGPSSYNEQFFGPGTRLTVL.